This TCR beta chain was sequenced for a study of T cells in tumors after PD-1 blockade. Whole-study context: Each patient got pembrolizumab 200 mg every 3 weeks or cemiplimab 350 mg every 2 weeks. Daily vismodegib 150 mg continued in a subset of anti-PD-1-treated patients. Whole-study results and caveats: Some novel exhausted tumor clones appeared in pre-treatment blood, suggesting peripheral recruitment.

This CDR3 has 11 residues. Template: tumor biopsy or peripheral blood genomic DNA, about 550-6,500 ng per sample. To note about this clone: The antigen remains unidentified.

Measured with immunoSEQ multiplex PCR; TCRdb has only the in-frame clones, and not every one. The sample includes around 60,000 clones, about four fifths of them seen just once. The receptor was isolated from a human donor with basal cell carcinoma. This chain connects TRBV21-1 to TRBJ1-1; the table's D call, TRBD1, has no DNA check behind it. TRBV21-1 is termed a pseudogene. The sequencing used PBMCs, collected before anti-PD-1 treatment. The CDR3 protein is CASNWDRDPFF. CDR3 in DNA: TGTGCCAGCAATTGGGACAGGGATCCTTTCTTT.